This T cell receptor (beta chain) is drawn from a study of blood T cells in healthy people across ages. Overall study findings and caveats: Significant beta diversity loss was already apparent by age approximately 38, declining roughly linearly. Considered underestimates were the diversity estimates obtained from one million T cells.

This clonotype was seen a few times. Its antigen is undetermined. Germline CDR1 DFQATT, CDR2 SNEGSKA (reference sequence). CDR3 length: 10 amino acids. Trimming removed 4 bases at V and 13 bases at J, with 11 bases between. Using a J-beta primer mix together with a sample-barcoded 5' primer, a second PCR was run for roughly 6 to 12 cycles. The authors tagged each cDNA molecule using a template-switch adaptor with 12 random nucleotides. Each single sample gave us at least 3 million CDR3-containing paired-end reads. TCRdb re-called the 5' RACE reads through MiXCR, storing one row per CDR3 protein. The table lists 1.5 million to 2 million distinct CDR3 sequences, roughly 32% of them singletons.

Sequencing was performed on blood. The receptor was derived from a woman aged 25 to 39 in good health. The chain has TRBV20-1 and TRBJ2-4; the D gene is possibly TRBD1 (6 bases). The CDR3 DNA follows: TGCAGTGCTACCCTCAGGGGACAGTACTTC. Amino acids: CSATLRGQYF.